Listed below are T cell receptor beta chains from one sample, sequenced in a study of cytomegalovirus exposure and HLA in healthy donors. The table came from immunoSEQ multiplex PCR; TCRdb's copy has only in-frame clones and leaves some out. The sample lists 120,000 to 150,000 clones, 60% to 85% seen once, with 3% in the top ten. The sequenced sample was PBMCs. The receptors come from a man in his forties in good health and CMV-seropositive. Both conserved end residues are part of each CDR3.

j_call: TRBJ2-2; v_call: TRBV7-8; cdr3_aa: CAGIDGAIGELFF
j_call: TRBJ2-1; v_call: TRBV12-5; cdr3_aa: CASGLFLNPSVRNNEQFF
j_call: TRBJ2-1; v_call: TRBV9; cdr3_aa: CASSVDRQGAYNEQFF
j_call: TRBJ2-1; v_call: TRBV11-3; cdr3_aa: CASGIAGQFNEQFF
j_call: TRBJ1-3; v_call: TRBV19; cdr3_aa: CASLPQTGGNTIYF
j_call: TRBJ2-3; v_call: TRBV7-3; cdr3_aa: CASSQGADTQYF
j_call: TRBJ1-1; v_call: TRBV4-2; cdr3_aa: CASSRDDRVNTEAFF
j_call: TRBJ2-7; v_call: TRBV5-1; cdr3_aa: CASSFAGVSEQYF
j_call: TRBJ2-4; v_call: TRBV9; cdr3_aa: CASSVGQSQNIQYF
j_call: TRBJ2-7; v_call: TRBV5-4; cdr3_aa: CASSLAKTGGIEQYF
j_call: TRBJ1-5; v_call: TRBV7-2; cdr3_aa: CASSRVPGQGPNQPQHF
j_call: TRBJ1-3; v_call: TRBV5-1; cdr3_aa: CASARDFGNTIYF